The 11 T cell receptor beta chains in this list originate from one sample, sequenced in a study of Graves' ophthalmopathy and Graves' hyperthyroidism. As the template, RNA transcripts were used to amplify TCR beta CDR3 regions. The first-round RT-PCR employed HTBI primers together with the Qiagen OneStep RT-PCR kit. A multiplex PCR was then performed as the second round. TCRdb re-analysed the multiplex PCR reads in MiXCR, keeping a single row per CDR3 protein. The data hold 300,000 to 400,000 distinct CDR3 sequences, with about a sixth observed a single time. Sequencing input: peripheral blood. The receptors were gathered from an adult woman with stable Graves' hyperthyroidism.

This clonotype was seen at least ten times. V usage is TRBV11-1 and J usage is TRBJ2-3; 7 bases map to TRBD2. The CDR3 has 17 amino acids. CDR1 is SGHAT and CDR2 is FQDESV in the germline V gene (reference sequence). V lost 4 bases, J lost 1 base, and 11 bases stayed unmatched. The CDR3 DNA sequence: TGTGCCAGCAGCTCTCGGGTGACTGCGGGAGGCACAGATACGCAGTATTTT. This encodes CASSSRVTAGGTDTQYF.

There are many counts of this clonotype. The chain combines TRBV20-1 with TRBJ2-7; 8 bases are a match to TRBD2. Germline CDR1 and CDR2: DFQATT and SNEGSKA (reference sequence). The CDR3 runs to 14 residues. V was pared by 3 bases and J by 3 bases, with 7 bases of the junction left unmatched. The CDR3 nucleotides are TGCAGTGCTAGCCCGGGACTAGGGGGCTACGAGCAGTACTTC. Protein sequence: CSASPGLGGYEQYF.

In its sample, this clonotype was seen many times. J is TRBJ2-2 and V is TRBV6-5, with 9 bases that match TRBD2. This CDR3 is built from 15 residues. Looked up from germline, CDR1 is MNHEY and CDR2 is SVGAGI. The V segment lost 7 bases and the J segment 5 bases; nucleotides outside the gene matches: 8. The CDR3: CASTNSGSWTGELFF. Here the CDR3 DNA reads TGTGCCAGCACAAATAGCGGGAGCTGGACCGGGGAGCTGTTTTTT.

This clonotype appeared many times. The gene calls are TRBV12-3 or TRBV12-4 and TRBJ1-1, with no clear D. V lost 6 bases, J lost 6 bases, and 14 bases lay in between. The CDR3 length is 13 residues. CDR3 bases: TGTGCCAGCAGCCCCAGAATGATTGCTGAAGCTTTCTTT. This codes for CASSPRMIAEAFF.

The sample holds many counts of this clonotype. This chain connects TRBV20-1 to TRBJ2-5; D not certain. This CDR3 comprises 14 residues. Trimming took off 4 bases at V and 0 bases at J, with 12 bases between the two ends. The V gene's germline CDR1 is DFQATT and CDR2 SNEGSKA (reference sequence). The CDR3: CSAKESPYQETQYF. CDR3 in DNA: TGCAGTGCTAAAGAGTCTCCGTACCAAGAGACCCAGTACTTC.

The chain is built from TRBV4-1 and TRBJ2-5, with TRBD2 matching 7 bases. In germline, CDR1 is MGHRA, CDR2 YSYEKL. The CDR3 runs 15 residues. V trimming: 2 bases; J trimming: 3 bases; junction bases outside the gene matches: 6. The CDR3 nucleotides are TGCGCCAGCAGCCAATTTTCCCTAGCGGAAGAGACCCAGTACTTC. Translating gives CASSQFSLAEETQYF.

This clonotype was recorded at least ten times. The chain recombines TRBV6-1 with TRBJ2-4; D uncertain. Germline CDR1 MNHNS, CDR2 SASEGT. Trimming took off 2 bases at V and 9 bases at J, with 8 bases between the two ends. The CDR3 sequence is 12 residues long. CDR3 residues: CASSEYRGIQYF. The CDR3 DNA reads as TGTGCCAGCAGTGAATACCGAGGCATTCAGTACTTC.

This clonotype was seen ten or more times. The V and J genes are TRBV5-1 and TRBJ1-1; maybe TRBD1 (6 bases). The CDR3 totals 14 residues. CDR1 is SGHRS and CDR2 is YFSETQ in the germline V gene. The V end lost 8 bases, the J end lost 4 bases, and 18 bases lay between the germline ends. In nucleotides, the CDR3 is TGCGCCAGTACCAAGACAGGAATGAGCACTGAAGCTTTCTTT. It yields the protein CASTKTGMSTEAFF.

Ten or more counts support this clonotype. The chain has TRBV6-1 and TRBJ2-5; the D is unclear. The V end was cut by 2 bases, the J end by 9 bases, with 10 bases between. Germline values: CDR1 MNHNS, CDR2 SASEGT. The CDR3 consists of 12 residues. CDR3 amino acids: CASSENRVPQYF. The DNA of the CDR3 is TGTGCCAGCAGTGAAAATCGCGTCCCCCAGTACTTC.

This clonotype was observed at least ten times. The chain combines TRBV28 with TRBJ2-4; the match to TRBD2 covers 7 bases. The CDR3 covers 16 residues. Germline V gene sequence: CDR1 MDHEN, CDR2 SYDVKM. V trimming: 2 bases; J trimming: 1 base; junction bases outside the gene matches: 5. The CDR3, as DNA: TGTGCCAGCAGTTTACGCGGGAGCTTTGCCAAAAACATTCAGTACTTC. Amino acids: CASSLRGSFAKNIQYF.

This clonotype was counted at least ten times. The chain is built from TRBV7-2 and TRBJ1-2; 8 bases are a match to TRBD1. The CDR3 loop spans 14 amino acids. Germline values: CDR1 SGHTA, CDR2 FQGNSA. With 3 bases clipped from V and 2 bases from J, the junction kept 2 bases outside the gene matches. The DNA of the CDR3 is TGTGCCAGCAGCTTCCGGGACAGGAACTATGGCTACACCTTC. Amino acid sequence: CASSFRDRNYGYTF.